The clone carrying this T cell receptor beta chain occurred many times. CDR3 length equals 17 residues. CDR1 is SGHVS and CDR2 is FQNEAQ in the germline V gene. With V trimmed by 4 bases and J by 6 bases, 10 bases remained unmatched. It was RNA transcripts that yielded the amplified TCR beta CDR3 regions. First-round RT-PCR targeting the TCR CDR3 was performed with the HTBI primer set. Each CDR3 protein is one row after TCRdb ran MiXCR on the multiplex PCR reads. Of 350,000 to 450,000 distinct CDR3 sequences in the sample, over 13% were seen once. The data originate from a study of T cells in Graves' hyperthyroidism and ophthalmopathy.

The genes are TRBV7-8 and TRBJ2-1, with 12 bases fitting TRBD2. The TCR sequence derives from a man between 50 and 59 years old with Graves' ophthalmopathy. Sequencing was performed on blood. The CDR3 spells CASSSRLAGERRNEQFF. The CDR3 DNA follows: TGTGCCAGCAGCTCACGACTAGCGGGAGAGAGACGCAATGAGCAGTTCTTC.